This TCR beta chain was sequenced during a study of blood T cell repertoires in COVID-19. Background on the study: Collection of acute and convalescent COVID-19 samples took place in the United States, Italy and Spain.

In the authors' workflow: Reference gene primer amplification gave estimated nucleated cell counts. Measured with immunoSEQ multiplex PCR; TCRdb has only the in-frame clones, and not every one. V and J calls and clone size follow that table, whereas D and trimming were derived from the DNA. This sample has about 210,000 clones, with about four fifths found just once. Losses at the gene ends were 7 bases for V and 5 bases for J; bases not matched to a gene: 13. From germline, CDR1 is GTSNPN and CDR2 SVGIG (reference sequence). This CDR3 is built from 15 residues. The V and J genes are TRBV30 and TRBJ1-1; the match to TRBD1 covers 10 bases. Sequencing was done on a sample of peripheral blood. The receptor was isolated from a woman aged 45-65 years with acute or convalescent COVID-19. CDR3 in DNA: TGTGCCTCGGGTGGGGACAGGGGTTCGTGGACTGAAGCTTTCTTT. It yields the protein CASGGDRGSWTEAFF.